This entry lists 17 T cell receptor beta chains sequenced from one sample in a study of blood T cell repertoires in COVID-19. Here immunoSEQ multiplex PCR was the method, and the copy in TCRdb shows in-frame clones only, minus some. The sample yields some 170,000 clones, approximately 95% seen once. The sequencing input was peripheral blood. The receptor set was obtained from a woman in her sixties with COVID-19, enrolled during active disease.

This clone was seen a single time. This chain connects TRBV15 to TRBJ1-6; 8 bases are shared with TRBD1. CDR3 length: 17 residues. Per germline, CDR1 LNHNV and CDR2 YYDKDF (reference sequence). The junction had 5 bases not matched to a gene; V was cut back by 0 bases and J by 4 bases. Here the CDR3 reads CATSRDRQGAYNSPLHF. The CDR3 region has the DNA TGTGCCACCAGCAGAGATCGGCAGGGGGCTTATAATTCACCCCTCCACTTT.

V is TRBV6-6 and J is TRBJ1-2, with D uncertain. V lost 2 bases, J lost 8 bases, and 12 bases lay in between. From germline, CDR1 is MNHNY and CDR2 SVGAGI (reference sequence). The CDR3 totals 13 residues. In DNA, the CDR3 is TGTGCCAGCAGTTACCAGGATGGTAAAGGCTACACCTTC. Encoded protein: CASSYQDGKGYTF.

CDR3 region: CAWKAHVREKLFF. The CDR3 DNA reads as TGTGCCTGGAAAGCACACGTCAGGGAAAAACTGTTTTTT. This chain joins TRBV30 and TRBJ1-4; D gene unclear. The CDR3 length is 13 residues. Trimming left V 4 bases short and J 8 bases short, with 14 bases between. Per germline, CDR1 GTSNPN and CDR2 SVGIG (reference sequence).

This chain links TRBV7-9 with TRBJ1-5; 9 bases fit TRBD1. With 5 bases clipped from V and 5 bases from J, the junction kept 7 bases outside the gene matches. The CDR3 length is 15 residues. CDR1 is SEHNR and CDR2 is FQNEAQ in the germline V gene (reference sequence). CDR3 in amino acids: CASSIDRGNYQPQHF. In nucleotides, the CDR3 is TGTGCCAGCAGCATCGACAGGGGGAATTATCAGCCCCAGCATTTT.

The J gene is TRBJ2-3, the V gene TRBV6-4; 10 nucleotides line up with TRBD1. This CDR3 has 14 residues. The junction had 8 bases not matched to a gene; V was cut back by 8 bases and J by 6 bases. CDR1 is MRHNA and CDR2 is SNTAGT in the germline V gene. CDR3 nucleotides: TGTGCCAGCGCCGGGACAGGGGACGGGGATACGCAGTATTTT. This codes for CASAGTGDGDTQYF.

In this sample, this clone turned up once. The chain has TRBV6-5 and TRBJ1-1, with TRBD1 identical over 7 bases. The CDR3 contains 13 residues. CDR1 and CDR2 (germline): MNHEY, SVGAGI. V lost 5 bases, J lost 3 bases, and 3 bases stayed unmatched. The CDR3 here is CASSRQGDTEAFF. The CDR3 DNA is TGTGCCAGCAGTAGGCAGGGGGACACTGAAGCTTTCTTT.

V usage is TRBV2 and J usage is TRBJ2-1; 10 nucleotides agree with TRBD2. This CDR3 comprises 14 residues. In germline, CDR1 is SNHLY, CDR2 FYNNEI. The junction had 5 bases not matched to a gene; V was cut back by 7 bases and J by 5 bases. The chain's CDR3 is CASKRLAGDNEQFF. CDR3 sequence (DNA): TGTGCCAGCAAAAGGCTAGCGGGGGACAATGAGCAGTTCTTC.

This chain joins TRBV27 and TRBJ2-3, with TRBD2 matching 8 bases. The germline V gene has CDR1 MNHEY and CDR2 SMNVEV (reference sequence). This CDR3 has 13 residues. V lost 6 bases and J lost 1; bases outside the gene matches: 0. DNA of the CDR3: TGTGCCAGCAGGCGGGGGGGCACAGATACGCAGTATTTT. It yields the protein CASRRGGTDTQYF.

The CDR3 bases are TGTGCCAGCAGTGTAACCCCGAGGGAGCAGTTCTTC. Its translation is CASSVTPREQFF. The chain links TRBV25-1 to TRBJ2-1; D unresolved. This CDR3 contains 12 residues. The germline CDR1 and CDR2 sequences are MGHDK and SYGVNS. With 4 bases removed from V and 10 bases from J, the gap between germline ends came to 11 bases.

The chain links TRBV2 to TRBJ1-1; 8 nucleotides agree with TRBD1. V lost 6 bases, J lost 11 bases, and 11 bases stayed unmatched. The CDR3 runs to 13 residues. CDR1 and CDR2 (germline): SNHLY, FYNNEI. The CDR3 region has the DNA TGTGCCAGCAGCCCAGGGGGCGAGGGATGGGCTTTCTTT. Residues: CASSPGGEGWAFF. The full variable domain, completed using reference TRBV2 and TRBJ1-1, is EPEVTQTPSHQVTQMGQEVILRCVPISNHLYFYWYRQILGQKVEFLVSFYNNEISEKSEIFDDQFSVERPDGSNFTLKIRSTKLEDSAMYFCASSPGGEGWAFFGQGTRLTVV.

The chain carries TRBV3-1 (or the pseudogene TRBV3-2) and TRBJ1-1, with a tentative D call TRBD1 (6 bases). With 4 bases removed from V and 3 bases from J, the gap between germline ends came to 24 bases. The CDR3 runs to 18 residues. Germline CDR1 and CDR2: LGHDT and YNNKEL (reference sequence). The DNA of the CDR3 is TGTGCCAGCAGCCGGACAGCGGAAGCCCACAGGAAGTACACTGAAGCTTTCTTT. Protein product: CASSRTAEAHRKYTEAFF.

The rearrangement uses TRBV14 and TRBJ2-7, with D unresolved. Deletions cut 0 bases from V and 6 bases from J, with 12 bases between. The germline V gene has CDR1 SGHDN and CDR2 FVKESK. The CDR3 is 14 residues long. CDR3 in DNA: TGTGCCAGCAGCCAAGAGATTTGGCCTGGCGAGCAGTACTTC. Its translation is CASSQEIWPGEQYF.

This rearrangement joins TRBV7-7 to TRBJ2-3; 13 bases align to TRBD2. The CDR3 is 16 amino acids. After removal of 5 bases from V and 2 bases from J, the junction contained 4 bases not matched to a gene. Germline CDR1 is SSHAT and CDR2 is FNYEAQ (reference sequence). In DNA form, the CDR3 reads TGTGCCAGCAGCAAACTAGCGGGGGGGTCCACAGATACGCAGTATTTT. Its protein is CASSKLAGGSTDTQYF.

DNA for the CDR3: TGCGCCAGCAGCTGGGGGACAGGGAGGCAAGCAACTAATGAAAAACTGTTTTTT. Its translation: CASSWGTGRQATNEKLFF. The chain recombines TRBV5-1 with TRBJ1-4; 9 nucleotides line up with TRBD1. The CDR3 spans 18 residues. The V and J ends lost 3 bases and 0 bases, in that order; junction bases with no gene match: 9. Germline values: CDR1 SGHRS, CDR2 YFSETQ.

The rearrangement uses TRBV19 and TRBJ2-3; TRBD2 matches at 8 bases. The CDR3 runs to 16 residues. Losses at the gene ends were 5 bases for V and 2 bases for J; bases not matched to a gene: 9. CDR1 and CDR2 (germline): LNHDA, SQIVND (reference sequence). CDR3 nucleotides: TGTGCCAGTAGTTCGGGGGGGGAAAGCCCCACAGATACGCAGTATTTT. It codes for CASSSGGESPTDTQYF.

The V and J genes are TRBV10-3 and TRBJ1-2; tentatively, D is TRBD1 (5 bases). V dropped 10 bases and J dropped 3 bases, with 12 bases sitting between them. The germline V gene encodes CDR1 ENHRY and CDR2 SYGVKD. The CDR3 is 12 amino acids. The CDR3 loop is CATREGDYGYTF. DNA for the CDR3: TGTGCCACCAGAGAAGGGGACTATGGCTACACCTTC.

The chain links TRBV6-5 to TRBJ1-1; D may be TRBD1 (5 bases). This CDR3 is 14 amino acids long. The V end was cut by 6 bases, the J end by 5 bases, with 16 bases between. The germline V gene has CDR1 MNHEY and CDR2 SVGAGI. The CDR3 coding sequence is TGTGCCAGCAGACCCGGGGGTTCGGGTACTGAAGCTTTCTTT. Residues: CASRPGGSGTEAFF.